This TCR beta chain was obtained from a study of cytomegalovirus exposure and HLA in healthy donors. Study observations and caveats: Diagnosis of cytomegalovirus status made by the classifier reportedly showed high specificity and sensitivity.

PCR employed 60 Vbeta and 13 Jbeta primers. Sequencing was performed with immunoSEQ multiplex PCR; in TCRdb, only in-frame clones are kept and a portion is missing. The table records some 95,000 clones, roughly three quarters of them present only once. About this clone: No antigen is known for it.

Germline CDR1 is MDHEN and CDR2 is SYDVKM. The CDR3 runs 15 residues. V was clipped by 6 bases and J by 4 bases; unmatched bases: 6. Sequencing was performed on PBMCs. The V call is TRBV28, the J call TRBJ1-4; 9 bases are a match to TRBD1. This TCR was recovered from a woman aged 40 to 55 in good health and CMV-seronegative. Here the CDR3 reads CASRYTGQGNEKLFF. CDR3 in DNA: TGTGCCAGCAGATATACGGGACAGGGTAATGAAAAACTGTTTTTT.